These 22 T cell receptor beta chains were all obtained from the same sample, sequenced in a study of cytotoxic CD8 clonotypes in ibrutinib-treated CLL. This table comes from immunoSEQ multiplex PCR, and its TCRdb copy is limited to in-frame clones, with some not included. The table records about 120,000 clones, approximately 83% of them present only once. Sample: PBMCs, taken after 24 months of ibrutinib treatment. The receptors derive from a human donor with chronic lymphocytic leukemia.

The V call is TRBV11-2, the J call TRBJ1-3; no clear D. Per germline, CDR1 SGHAT and CDR2 FQNNGV. Deletions cut 8 bases from V and 0 bases from J, with 5 bases between. CDR3 length: 12 residues. CDR3 nucleotides: TGTGCCAGCGGAGACTCTGGAAACACCATATATTTT. It translates to CASGDSGNTIYF.

CDR3 sequence reads: CASMTRREETAQETQYF. CDR3 nucleotide sequence: TGTGCCAGCATGACTAGGCGGGAGGAAACCGCACAGGAGACGCAGTATTTT. The chain carries TRBV9 and TRBJ2-3; 8 bases map to TRBD2. Germline-derived CDR1 and CDR2 are SGDLS and YYNGEE. The CDR3 has 17 residues. Trimming removed 6 bases from V and 9 bases from J; junction bases left unmatched: 21.

DNA for the CDR3: TGTGCCAGCAGCCTCGAGAGGGGAATAGGCACCGGGGAGCTGTTTTTT. Encoded protein: CASSLERGIGTGELFF. The V gene is TRBV7-3, the J gene TRBJ2-2, with D possibly called TRBD1 or TRBD2 (5 bases each). The germline V gene encodes CDR1 SGHTA and CDR2 FQGTGA. The CDR3 covers 16 residues. V lost 5 bases, J lost 4 bases, and 17 bases lay in between.

The count of this clone is one. This chain uses TRBV28 with TRBJ2-7; tentatively, D is TRBD1 (6 bases). The V gene's germline CDR1 is MDHEN and CDR2 SYDVKM. With 1 base removed from V and 6 bases from J, the gap between germline ends came to 13 bases. The CDR3 has 14 residues. DNA of the CDR3: TGTGCCAGCAGTTTATTGAGTGGACAGACCGAGCAGTACTTC. It yields the protein CASSLLSGQTEQYF.

This clone appeared once. The chain employs TRBV2 and TRBJ1-4; the D gene is possibly TRBD1 (5 bases). Trimming took off 6 bases at V and 8 bases at J, with 16 bases between the two ends. The CDR3 has 14 amino acids. Germline V lookup: CDR1 SNHLY, CDR2 FYNNEI. The CDR3 nucleotides are TGTGCCAGCAGGTTGGGAGCAGGGCGAGAAAAACTGTTTTTT. Translated: CASRLGAGREKLFF.

This clone was detected only once. This chain's CDR3 is CASRGLGSGNYGYTF. The CDR3 DNA sequence: TGTGCCAGCAGGGGGTTAGGGAGCGGAAACTATGGCTACACCTTC. The chain employs TRBV6-6 and TRBJ1-2; D gene ambiguous. Germline V CDR1 and CDR2: MNHNY, SVGAGI (reference sequence). This CDR3 contains 15 residues. The V gene lost 6 bases and the J gene lost 2 bases, with 16 bases spanning the gap.

CDR3 protein: CASIRSRGSGYGYTF. Here the CDR3 DNA reads TGTGCCAGCATTCGGTCTCGGGGATCGGGCTATGGCTACACCTTC. The chain uses TRBV5-8 and TRBJ1-2; D unresolved. V was shortened by 6 bases and J by 4 bases, with 19 bases between the two germline ends. The CDR3 contains 15 residues. Germline V gene lookup returns CDR1 SGHTS and CDR2 YDEGEE.

The genes are TRBV7-2 and TRBJ2-1; 12 bases map to TRBD1. The trim removed 2 bases at V and 8 bases at J, leaving 7 bases unmatched. The CDR3 is 16 residues long. Germline V gene lookup returns CDR1 SGHTA and CDR2 FQGNSA. In DNA, the CDR3 is TGTGCCAGCAGCTTACGCGGGGGACAGGGGGCGGATGAGCAGTTCTTC. It specifies CASSLRGGQGADEQFF. The full variable domain, in which reference TRBV7-2 and TRBJ2-1 provide the parts outside the CDR3, is GAGVSQSPSNKVTEKGKDVELRCDPISGHTALYWYRQSLGQGLEFLIYFQGNSAPDKSGLPSDRFSAERTGGSVSTLTIQRTQQEDSAVYLCASSLRGGQGADEQFFGPGTRLTVL.

V gene TRBV15 combines with J gene TRBJ2-2, with D possibly TRBD1 on 6 matching bases. V was shortened by 7 bases and J by 4 bases, with 13 bases between the two germline ends. The germline CDR1 and CDR2 sequences are LNHNV and YYDKDF (reference sequence). This CDR3 comprises 14 residues. CDR3 nucleotides: TGTGCCACCAACAGCCAGGGGAGCACCGGGGAGCTGTTTTTT. This codes for CATNSQGSTGELFF.

The chain employs TRBV27 and TRBJ2-1; D gene uncertain. This CDR3 has 14 residues. The ends were cut back, 0 bases at V and 9 bases at J, with 12 bases in the middle. CDR1 and CDR2 (germline): MNHEY, SMNVEV (reference sequence). CDR3 coding DNA: TGTGCCAGCAGTTTATCGAGATACCTGGGTGAGCAGTTCTTC. Amino acid sequence: CASSLSRYLGEQFF.

The gene calls are TRBV5-4 and TRBJ2-7; TRBD1 might be the D (6 bases). This CDR3 is 14 amino acids long. Trimming shortened V by 4 bases and J by 2 bases, and 13 bases separated the two germline ends. Germline V gives CDR1 SGHNT, CDR2 YYREEE (reference sequence). CDR3 amino acids: CASSRSTGAYEQYF. The CDR3 DNA follows: TGTGCCAGCAGCCGATCGACAGGCGCCTACGAGCAGTACTTC.

The V and J genes are TRBV29-1 and TRBJ1-1; D unclear. CDR3 size: 15 residues. Germline CDR1 SQVTM, CDR2 ANQGSEA. The V and J ends lost 3 bases and 5 bases respectively, with 19 bases between them. The CDR3 loop reads CSVDDTGPPRTEAFF. CDR3 sequence (DNA): TGCAGCGTTGACGACACCGGGCCCCCCCGAACTGAAGCTTTCTTT. Looking up the rest from reference TRBV29-1 and TRBJ1-1 gives the full variable domain: SAVISQKPSRDICQRGTSLTIQCQVDSQVTMMFWYRQQPGQSLTLIATANQGSEATYESGFVIDKFPISRPNLTFSTLTVSNMSPEDSSIYLCSVDDTGPPRTEAFFGQGTRLTVV.

This chain links TRBV15 with TRBJ1-4; weak D call: TRBD1 (5 bases). CDR3 length: 14 amino acids. Germline V gene sequence: CDR1 LNHNV, CDR2 YYDKDF (reference sequence). Deletions cut 0 bases from V and 11 bases from J, with 13 bases between. CDR3 protein: CATSRDGRGGKLFF. The DNA for the CDR3 is TGTGCCACCAGCAGAGATGGACGTGGGGGGAAACTGTTTTTT.

The chain couples TRBV27 to TRBJ1-3; maybe TRBD1 (5 bases). Trimming cost V 3 bases and J 0 bases, with 6 bases left between them. The CDR3 covers 14 residues. Germline-derived CDR1 and CDR2 are MNHEY and SMNVEV (reference sequence). CDR3 residues: CASSFQGSGNTIYF. CDR3 coding DNA: TGTGCCAGCAGTTTTCAGGGCTCTGGAAACACCATATATTTT.

The chain carries TRBV7-2 and TRBJ1-1; D call uncertain. The CDR3 totals 13 residues. The V end lost 4 bases, the J end lost 11 bases, and 17 bases lay between the germline ends. The germline CDR1 and CDR2 sequences are SGHTA and FQGNSA. CDR3 bases: TGTGCCAGCAGCTCCATAGACCGGAGGAATGCTTTCTTT. It translates to CASSSIDRRNAFF.

This chain links TRBV7-2 with TRBJ1-4; D not resolved. CDR1 and CDR2 (germline): SGHTA, FQGNSA. The V end was cut by 5 bases, the J end by 5 bases, with 9 bases between. The CDR3 sequence is 13 residues long. The CDR3 reads CASSGFRNEKLFF. CDR3 in DNA: TGTGCCAGCAGCGGATTCAGGAATGAAAAACTGTTTTTT.

The gene calls are TRBV14 and TRBJ2-2; 8 positions match TRBD1. The junction had 8 bases not matched to a gene; V was cut back by 4 bases and J by 4 bases. This CDR3 spans 16 amino acids. Germline values: CDR1 SGHDN, CDR2 FVKESK. CDR3 sequence (DNA): TGTGCCAGCAGCCGGGGTCGGACAGGGACCACCGGGGAGCTGTTTTTT. It yields the protein CASSRGRTGTTGELFF.

There are a few counts of this clone. V usage is TRBV7-2 and J usage is TRBJ2-7; D may be TRBD1 (6 bases). The CDR3 runs to 14 residues. Germline CDR1 and CDR2: SGHTA and FQGNSA. V lost 5 bases, J lost 2 bases, and 13 bases lay in between. The CDR3 DNA reads as TGTGCCAGCAGCCCCGACCAGGGGCCCTACGAGCAGTACTTC. It encodes CASSPDQGPYEQYF. Using reference TRBV7-2 and TRBJ2-7 for the parts outside the CDR3, the full variable domain is GAGVSQSPSNKVTEKGKDVELRCDPISGHTALYWYRQSLGQGLEFLIYFQGNSAPDKSGLPSDRFSAERTGGSVSTLTIQRTQQEDSAVYLCASSPDQGPYEQYFGPGTRLTVT.

The chain employs TRBV9 and TRBJ2-2; 10 bases are shared with TRBD2. Germline trimming cut 3 bases from V and 7 bases from J; bases unmatched to any gene: 12. Germline V gene data show CDR1 as SGDLS and CDR2 as YYNGEE. The CDR3 contains 17 residues. CDR3 amino acids: CASSDPAGGPWNGELFF. The CDR3 DNA follows: TGTGCCAGCAGCGACCCAGCGGGGGGGCCTTGGAACGGGGAGCTGTTTTTT. Variable domain in full (rest from reference TRBV9 and TRBJ2-2): DSGVTQTPKHLITATGQRVTLRCSPRSGDLSVYWYQQSLDQGLQFLIQYYNGEERAKGNILERFSAQQFPDLHSELNLSSLELGDSALYFCASSDPAGGPWNGELFFGEGSRLTVL.

This rearrangement joins TRBV10-3 to TRBJ2-7, with D unresolved. V lost 4 bases, J lost 2 bases, and 3 bases lay in between. CDR1 and CDR2 (germline): ENHRY, SYGVKD. The length of the CDR3 is 11 residues. CDR3 sequence reads: CAISATYEQYF. CDR3 bases: TGTGCCATCAGTGCCACCTACGAGCAGTACTTC.

This clone turned up a few times. The rearrangement joins TRBV6-5 to TRBJ1-2; TRBD1 matches 9 bases. J was trimmed by 5 bases and V by 6 bases; bases with no gene match: 4. This CDR3 region has 13 residues. From germline, CDR1 is MNHEY and CDR2 SVGAGI. The DNA for the CDR3 is TGTGCCAGCAGCGCGGACAGGGGTTATGGCTACACCTTC. Translating gives CASSADRGYGYTF.

The gene calls are TRBV30 and TRBJ1-4, with D uncertain. V was pared by 6 bases and J by 0 bases, with 11 bases between. The CDR3 length is 14 residues. CDR1 and CDR2 (germline): GTSNPN, SVGIG (reference sequence). CDR3 residues: CACHDGATNEKLFF. DNA of the CDR3: TGTGCCTGCCACGATGGGGCAACTAATGAAAAACTGTTTTTT.